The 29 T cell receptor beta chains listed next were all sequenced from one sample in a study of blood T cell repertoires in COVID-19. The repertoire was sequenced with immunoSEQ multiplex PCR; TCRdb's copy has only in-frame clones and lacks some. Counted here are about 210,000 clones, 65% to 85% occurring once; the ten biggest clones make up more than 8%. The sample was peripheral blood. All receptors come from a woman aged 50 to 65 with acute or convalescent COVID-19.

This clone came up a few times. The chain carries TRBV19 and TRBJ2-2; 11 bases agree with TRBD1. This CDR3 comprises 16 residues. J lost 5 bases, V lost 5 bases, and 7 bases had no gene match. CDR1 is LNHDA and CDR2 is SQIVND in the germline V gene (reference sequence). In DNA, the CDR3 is TGTGCCAGTAGTGCCAGGACAGGGGGCGGAACCGGGGAGCTGTTTTTT. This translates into CASSARTGGGTGELFF.

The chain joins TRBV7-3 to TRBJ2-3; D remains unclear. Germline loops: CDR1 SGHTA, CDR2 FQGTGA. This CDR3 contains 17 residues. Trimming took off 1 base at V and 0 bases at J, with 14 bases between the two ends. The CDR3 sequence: CASSLIGGTSSTDTQYF. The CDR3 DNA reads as TGTGCCAGCAGCTTAATCGGCGGAACTTCTAGCACAGATACGCAGTATTTT.

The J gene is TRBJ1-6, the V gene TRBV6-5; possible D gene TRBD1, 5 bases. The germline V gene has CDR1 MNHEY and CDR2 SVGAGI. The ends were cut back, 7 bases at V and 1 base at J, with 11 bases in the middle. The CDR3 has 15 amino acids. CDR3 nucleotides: TGTGCCAGCAATGGGGCTGGGTCCTATAATTCACCCCTCCACTTT. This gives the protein CASNGAGSYNSPLHF.

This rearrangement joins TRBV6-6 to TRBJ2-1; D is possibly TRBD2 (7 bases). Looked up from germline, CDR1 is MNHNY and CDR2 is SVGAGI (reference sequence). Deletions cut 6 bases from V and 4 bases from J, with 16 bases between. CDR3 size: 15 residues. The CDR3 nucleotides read TGTGCCAGCAGCTCGAAAGGGGGGGGTTACAATGAGCAGTTCTTC. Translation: CASSSKGGGYNEQFF.

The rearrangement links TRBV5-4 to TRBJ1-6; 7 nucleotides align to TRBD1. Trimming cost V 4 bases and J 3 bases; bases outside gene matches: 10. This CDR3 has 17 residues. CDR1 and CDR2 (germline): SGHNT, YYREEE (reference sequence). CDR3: CASSGGDRSLYNSPLHF. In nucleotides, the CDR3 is TGTGCCAGCAGCGGCGGGGACAGAAGCCTCTATAATTCACCCCTCCACTTT.

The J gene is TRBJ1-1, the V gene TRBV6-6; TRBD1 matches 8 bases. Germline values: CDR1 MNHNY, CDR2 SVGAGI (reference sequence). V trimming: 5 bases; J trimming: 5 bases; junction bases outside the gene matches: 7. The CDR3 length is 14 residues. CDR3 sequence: CASSHQGAGTEAFF. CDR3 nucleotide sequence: TGTGCCAGCAGTCACCAGGGGGCAGGGACTGAAGCTTTCTTT.

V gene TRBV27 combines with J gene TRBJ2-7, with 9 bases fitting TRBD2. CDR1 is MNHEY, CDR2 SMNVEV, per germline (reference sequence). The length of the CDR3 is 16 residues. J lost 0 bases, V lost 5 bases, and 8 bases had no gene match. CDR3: CASSTTSGGNSYEQYF. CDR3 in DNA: TGTGCCAGCAGTACGACTAGCGGAGGGAACTCCTACGAGCAGTACTTC.

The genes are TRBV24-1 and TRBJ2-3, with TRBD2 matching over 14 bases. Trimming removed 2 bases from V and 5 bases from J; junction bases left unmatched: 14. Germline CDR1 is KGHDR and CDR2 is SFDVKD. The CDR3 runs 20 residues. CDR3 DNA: TGTGCCACCAGTGATTCCCCCGGGACTAGCGGGAGAGGGAGAGGAGATACGCAGTATTTT. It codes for CATSDSPGTSGRGRGDTQYF.

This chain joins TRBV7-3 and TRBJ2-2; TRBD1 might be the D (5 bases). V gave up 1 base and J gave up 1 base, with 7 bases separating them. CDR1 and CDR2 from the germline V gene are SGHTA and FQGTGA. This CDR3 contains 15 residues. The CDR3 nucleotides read TGTGCCAGCAGCTTAAAAGGGGTGAACACCGGGGAGCTGTTTTTT. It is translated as CASSLKGVNTGELFF. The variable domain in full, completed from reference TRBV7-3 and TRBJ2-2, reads GAGVSQTPSNKVTEKGKYVELRCDPISGHTALYWYRQSLGQGPEFLIYFQGTGAADDSGLPNDRFFAVRPEGSVSTLKIQRTERGDSAVYLCASSLKGVNTGELFFGEGSRLTVL.

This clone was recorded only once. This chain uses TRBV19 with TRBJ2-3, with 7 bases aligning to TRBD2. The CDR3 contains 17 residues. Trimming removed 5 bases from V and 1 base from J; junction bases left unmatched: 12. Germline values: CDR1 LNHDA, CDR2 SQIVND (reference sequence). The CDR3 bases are TGTGCCAGTAGTCCGAACGGTAGGGAGGGAGGCACAGATACGCAGTATTTT. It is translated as CASSPNGREGGTDTQYF.

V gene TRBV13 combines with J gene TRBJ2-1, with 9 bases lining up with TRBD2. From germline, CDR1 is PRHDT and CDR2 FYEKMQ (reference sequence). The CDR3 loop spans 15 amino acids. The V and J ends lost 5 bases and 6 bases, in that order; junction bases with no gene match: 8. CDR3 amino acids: CASSLLAGRRNEQFF. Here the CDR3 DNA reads TGTGCCAGCAGCCTCCTAGCGGGACGTCGCAATGAGCAGTTCTTC.

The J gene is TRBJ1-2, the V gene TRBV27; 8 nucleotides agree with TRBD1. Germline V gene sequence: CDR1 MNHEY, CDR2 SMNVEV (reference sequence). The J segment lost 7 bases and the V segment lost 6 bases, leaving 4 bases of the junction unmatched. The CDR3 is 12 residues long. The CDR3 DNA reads TGTGCCAGCAGCTCAGGGGGCTTTGGCTACACCTTC. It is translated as CASSSGGFGYTF.

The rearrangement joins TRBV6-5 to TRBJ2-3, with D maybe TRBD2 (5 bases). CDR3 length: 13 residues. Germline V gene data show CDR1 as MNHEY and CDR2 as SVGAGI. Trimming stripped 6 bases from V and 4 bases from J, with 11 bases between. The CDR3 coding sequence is TGTGCCAGCAGGGATCCCGGGGCAGATACGCAGTATTTT. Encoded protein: CASRDPGADTQYF.

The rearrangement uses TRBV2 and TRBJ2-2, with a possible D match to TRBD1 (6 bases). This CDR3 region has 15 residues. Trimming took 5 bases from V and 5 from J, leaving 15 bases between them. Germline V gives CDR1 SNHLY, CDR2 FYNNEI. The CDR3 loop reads CASSWGRWGTGELFF. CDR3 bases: TGTGCCAGCAGTTGGGGGCGATGGGGTACCGGGGAGCTGTTTTTT. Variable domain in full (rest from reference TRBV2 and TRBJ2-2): EPEVTQTPSHQVTQMGQEVILRCVPISNHLYFYWYRQILGQKVEFLVSFYNNEISEKSEIFDDQFSVERPDGSNFTLKIRSTKLEDSAMYFCASSWGRWGTGELFFGEGSRLTVL.

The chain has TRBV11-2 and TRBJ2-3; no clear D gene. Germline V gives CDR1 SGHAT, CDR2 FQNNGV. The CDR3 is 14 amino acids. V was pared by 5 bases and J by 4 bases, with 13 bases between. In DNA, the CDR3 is TGTGCCAGCAGCCTCCCCGCTCCGGCAGATACGCAGTATTTT. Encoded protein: CASSLPAPADTQYF.

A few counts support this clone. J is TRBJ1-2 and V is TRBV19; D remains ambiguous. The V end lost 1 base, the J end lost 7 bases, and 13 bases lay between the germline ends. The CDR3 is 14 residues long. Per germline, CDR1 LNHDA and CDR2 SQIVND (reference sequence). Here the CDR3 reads CASSIGHSPGGYTF. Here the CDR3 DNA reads TGTGCCAGTAGTATAGGACACTCTCCAGGTGGCTACACCTTC.

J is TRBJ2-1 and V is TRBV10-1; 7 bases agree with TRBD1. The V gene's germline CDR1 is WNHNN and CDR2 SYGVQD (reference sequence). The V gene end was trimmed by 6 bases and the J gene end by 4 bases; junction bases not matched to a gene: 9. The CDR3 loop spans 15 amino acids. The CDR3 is CASSDRASPYNEQFF. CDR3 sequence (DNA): TGCGCCAGCAGCGACAGGGCCTCGCCGTACAATGAGCAGTTCTTC.

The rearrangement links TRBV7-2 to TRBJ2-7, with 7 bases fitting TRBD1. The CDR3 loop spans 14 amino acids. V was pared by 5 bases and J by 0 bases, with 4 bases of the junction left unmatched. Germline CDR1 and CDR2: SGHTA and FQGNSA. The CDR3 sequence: CASSRDSVSYEQYF. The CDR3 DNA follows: TGTGCCAGCAGCCGGGACAGCGTCTCCTACGAGCAGTACTTC.

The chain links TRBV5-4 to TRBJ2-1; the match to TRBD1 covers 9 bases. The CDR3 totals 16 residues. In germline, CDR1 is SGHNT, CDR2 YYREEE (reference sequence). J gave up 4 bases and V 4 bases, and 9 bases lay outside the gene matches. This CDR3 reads CASSRDREAAYNEQFF. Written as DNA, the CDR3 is TGTGCCAGCAGCCGGGACAGGGAAGCTGCGTACAATGAGCAGTTCTTC.

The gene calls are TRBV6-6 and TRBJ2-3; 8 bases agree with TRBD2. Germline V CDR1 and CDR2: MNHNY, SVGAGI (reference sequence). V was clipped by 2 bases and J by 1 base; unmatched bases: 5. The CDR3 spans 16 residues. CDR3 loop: CASSYSGGGGTDTQYF. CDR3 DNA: TGTGCCAGCAGTTACAGCGGGGGAGGGGGCACAGATACGCAGTATTTT.

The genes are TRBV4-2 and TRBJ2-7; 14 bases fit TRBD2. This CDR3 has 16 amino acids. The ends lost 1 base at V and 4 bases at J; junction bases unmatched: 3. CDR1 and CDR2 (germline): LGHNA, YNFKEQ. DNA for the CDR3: TGTGCCAGCAGCCAAGGACTAGCGGGAGGGCCGTACGAGCAGTACTTC. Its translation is CASSQGLAGGPYEQYF.

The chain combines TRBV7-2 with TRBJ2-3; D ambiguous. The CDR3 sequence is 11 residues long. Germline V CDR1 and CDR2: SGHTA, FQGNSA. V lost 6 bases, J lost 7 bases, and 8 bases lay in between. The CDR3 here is CASRMRYTQYF. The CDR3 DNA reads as TGTGCCAGCAGGATGAGGTATACGCAGTATTTT.

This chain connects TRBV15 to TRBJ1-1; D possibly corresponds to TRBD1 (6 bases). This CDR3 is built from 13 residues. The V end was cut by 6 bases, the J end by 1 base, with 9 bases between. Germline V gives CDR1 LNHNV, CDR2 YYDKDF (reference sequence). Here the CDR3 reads CATSGGANTEAFF. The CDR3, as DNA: TGTGCCACCAGTGGGGGGGCGAACACTGAAGCTTTCTTT.

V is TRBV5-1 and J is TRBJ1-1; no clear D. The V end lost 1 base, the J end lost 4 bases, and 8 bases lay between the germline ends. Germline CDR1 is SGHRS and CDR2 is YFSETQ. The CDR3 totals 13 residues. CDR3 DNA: TGCGCCAGCAGCTTGATCAAGAGCACTGAAGCTTTCTTT. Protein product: CASSLIKSTEAFF.

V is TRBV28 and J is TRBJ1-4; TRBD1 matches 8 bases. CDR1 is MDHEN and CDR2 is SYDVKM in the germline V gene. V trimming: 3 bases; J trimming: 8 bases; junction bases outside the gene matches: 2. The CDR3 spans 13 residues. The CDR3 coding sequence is TGTGCCAGCAGTTTCCGGGACAGGGAAAAACTGTTTTTT. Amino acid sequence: CASSFRDREKLFF.

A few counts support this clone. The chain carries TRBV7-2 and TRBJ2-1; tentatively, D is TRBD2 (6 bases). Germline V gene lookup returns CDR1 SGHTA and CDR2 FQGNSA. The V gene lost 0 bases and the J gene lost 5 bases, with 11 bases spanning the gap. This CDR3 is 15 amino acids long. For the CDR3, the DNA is TGTGCCAGCAGCTTAGCGGGAGGAACCCACAATGAGCAGTTCTTC. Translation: CASSLAGGTHNEQFF.

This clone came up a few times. This CDR3 is CASTGPAGEQYF. CDR3 nucleotide sequence: TGTGCCAGCACTGGCCCCGCGGGGGAGCAGTACTTC. The V call is TRBV6-5, the J call TRBJ2-7; a weak D match, TRBD2 (6 bases). Trimming pared 7 bases from V and 7 bases from J, leaving 14 bases between. Germline CDR1 and CDR2: MNHEY and SVGAGI. This CDR3 is built from 12 residues.

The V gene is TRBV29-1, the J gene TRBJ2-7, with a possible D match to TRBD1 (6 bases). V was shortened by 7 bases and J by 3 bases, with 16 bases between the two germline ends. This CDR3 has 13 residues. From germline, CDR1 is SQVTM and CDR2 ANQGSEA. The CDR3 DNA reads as TGCAGCGCTTCCGGGACACCAGACTACGAGCAGTACTTC. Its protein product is CSASGTPDYEQYF.

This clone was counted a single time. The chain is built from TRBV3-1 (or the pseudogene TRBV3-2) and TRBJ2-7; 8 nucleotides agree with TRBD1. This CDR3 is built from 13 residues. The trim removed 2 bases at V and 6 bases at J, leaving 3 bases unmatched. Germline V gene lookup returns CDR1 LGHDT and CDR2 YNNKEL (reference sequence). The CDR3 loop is CASSQIGQGEQYF. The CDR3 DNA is TGTGCCAGCAGCCAAATAGGACAGGGCGAGCAGTACTTC.